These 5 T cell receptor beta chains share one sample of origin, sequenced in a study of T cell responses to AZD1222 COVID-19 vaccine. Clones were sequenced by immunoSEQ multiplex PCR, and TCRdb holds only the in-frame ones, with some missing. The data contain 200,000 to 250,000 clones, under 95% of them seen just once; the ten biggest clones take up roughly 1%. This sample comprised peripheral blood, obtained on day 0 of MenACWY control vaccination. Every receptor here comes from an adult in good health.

The CDR3 protein is CASSPLEETQYF. The CDR3 DNA is TGTGCCAGCTCACCACTTGAAGAGACCCAGTACTTC. V and J are TRBV18 and TRBJ2-5, with D uncertain. Germline V gene data show CDR1 as KGHSH and CDR2 as LQKENI. The CDR3 extends over 12 amino acids. Trimming pared 1 base from V and 3 bases from J, leaving 3 bases between.

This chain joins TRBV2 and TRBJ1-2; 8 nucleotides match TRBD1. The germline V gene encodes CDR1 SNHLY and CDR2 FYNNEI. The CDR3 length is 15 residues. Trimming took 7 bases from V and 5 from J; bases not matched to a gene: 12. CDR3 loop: CASKLDRTGPYGYTF. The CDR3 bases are TGTGCCAGCAAATTGGATCGGACAGGGCCTTATGGCTACACCTTC.

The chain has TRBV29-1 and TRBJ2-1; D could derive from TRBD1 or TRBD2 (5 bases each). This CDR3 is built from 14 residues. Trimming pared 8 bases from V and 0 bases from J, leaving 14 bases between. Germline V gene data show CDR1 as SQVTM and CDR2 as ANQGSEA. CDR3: CSLAHGTSYNEQFF. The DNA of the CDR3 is TGCAGCCTCGCTCACGGGACCTCCTACAATGAGCAGTTCTTC.

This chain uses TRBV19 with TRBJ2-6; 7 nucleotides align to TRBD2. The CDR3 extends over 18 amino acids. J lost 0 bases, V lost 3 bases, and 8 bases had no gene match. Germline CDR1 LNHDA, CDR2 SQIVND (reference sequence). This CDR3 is CASSIMVGGISGANVLTF. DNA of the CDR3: TGTGCCAGTAGTATCATGGTCGGGGGGATCTCTGGGGCCAACGTCCTGACTTTC.

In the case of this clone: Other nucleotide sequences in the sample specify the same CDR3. The CDR3 DNA reads as TGTGCCAGCTCACCGGGGGTCAATCAGCCCCAGCATTTT. Amino acid sequence: CASSPGVNQPQHF. V usage is TRBV18 and J usage is TRBJ1-5; TRBD1 might be the D (5 bases). Trimming shortened V by 3 bases and J by 3 bases, and 6 bases separated the two germline ends. Looked up from germline, CDR1 is KGHSH and CDR2 is LQKENI. The length of the CDR3 is 13 residues. Full variable domain (missing parts from reference TRBV18 and TRBJ1-5): NAGVMQNPRHLVRRRGQEARLRCSPMKGHSHVYWYRQLPEEGLKFMVYLQKENIIDESGMPKERFSAEFPKEGPSILRIQQVVRGDSAAYFCASSPGVNQPQHFGDGTRLSIL.